A selection of T cell receptor beta chains follows, all from one sample in a study of read filtering for tumor transcriptome and immune sequencing. Using its own MiXCR run on the reads, TCRdb lists one record per CDR3 protein. The sample consists of 50,000 to 65,000 distinct CDR3 sequences, 15% to 25% of them appearing once. The sequencing input was a population of CD138-negative cells sorted from bone marrow. These receptors were collected from a donor over 35 with multiple myeloma. Both conserved end residues are part of each CDR3. D genes are given only for firm matches. A clone size is listed for some rows: how often the clone was seen (once, few, many), or a class if it is expanded.

TRBJ2-3 | many | TRBV3-1 | . | CASSQERTSQYTQYF | TGTGCCAGCAGCCAAGAACGTACTAGTCAGTACACGCAGTATTTT
TRBJ2-2 | many | TRBV28 | . | CASSLGGPIGELFF | TGTGCCAGCAGTTTAGGGGGACCCATCGGGGAGCTGTTTTTT
TRBJ1-5 | few | TRBV29-1 | . | CSVDLGGNQPQHF | TGCAGCGTTGATCTAGGGGGCAATCAGCCCCAGCATTTT
TRBJ1-1 | few | TRBV5-5 | TRBD1 | CASTGGQGLGTEAFF | TGTGCCAGCACCGGGGGACAGGGGTTGGGCACTGAAGCTTTCTTT
TRBJ1-2 | many | TRBV20-1 | TRBD1 | CSARETGGHGYTF | TGCAGTGCTAGAGAGACAGGGGGCCATGGCTACACCTTC
TRBJ1-2 | few | TRBV14 | . | CASSQGGWYGYTF | TGTGCCAGCAGCCAAGGGGGCTGGTATGGCTACACCTTC
TRBJ2-7 | many | TRBV7-9 | . | CASSLRESNEQYF | TGTGCCAGCAGCTTAAGGGAATCTAACGAGCAGTACTTC
TRBJ1-1 | many | TRBV2 | TRBD1 | CATRQGSRPIEAFF | TGTGCCACCCGACAGGGTTCCAGGCCAATTGAAGCTTTCTTT
TRBJ2-2 | many | TRBV7-6 | TRBD1 | CASSLRQGSNTGELFF | TGTGCCAGCAGCTTGAGACAGGGCTCGAACACCGGGGAGCTGTTTTTT
TRBJ1-2 | many | TRBV6-5 | . | CASSSGEARSYGYTF | TGTGCCAGCAGTTCCGGAGAGGCGAGGAGCTATGGCTACACCTTC
TRBJ2-7 | many | TRBV3-1 | . | CASSQGWELADYEQYF | TGTGCCAGCAGCCAAGGATGGGAGTTAGCCGACTACGAGCAGTACTTC
TRBJ2-7 | many | TRBV20-1 | TRBD2 | CSSRLAGTYEQYF | TGCAGTTCCCGACTAGCGGGGACCTACGAGCAGTACTTC
TRBJ2-3 | few | TRBV29-1 | . | CSVRGPPGPQYF | TGCAGCGTCCGGGGGCCACCGGGACCGCAGTATTTT
TRBJ2-7 | many | TRBV7-3 | . | CASSLTEGFEQYF | TGTGCCAGCAGCTTAACGGAAGGGTTCGAGCAGTACTTC
TRBJ1-1 | few | TRBV9 | . | CASSVGDRNTEAFF | TGTGCCAGCAGCGTAGGAGACAGGAACACTGAAGCTTTCTTT
TRBJ2-3 | many | TRBV6-6 | . | CASERGGSTDTQYF | TGTGCCAGCGAGAGGGGCGGGAGCACAGATACGCAGTATTTT
TRBJ2-1 | many | TRBV20-1 | . | CSARGQYSYNEQFF | TGCAGTGCTCGGGGGCAGTACTCCTACAATGAGCAGTTCTTC
TRBJ2-7 | many | TRBV20-1 | . | CSARLATPHEQYF | TGCAGTGCTAGACTAGCGACTCCCCACGAGCAGTACTTC
TRBJ2-1 | many | TRBV20-1 | TRBD2 | CSDRRGGPGRNEQFF | TGCAGTGATCGGCGGGGGGGGCCCGGCCGCAATGAGCAGTTCTTC
TRBJ2-7 | many | TRBV5-1 | . | CASSLVSGQHYEQYF | TGCGCCAGCAGCTTGGTCTCAGGACAGCACTACGAGCAGTACTTC
TRBJ2-7 | . | TRBV18 | . | CASSPSKGAYEQYF | TGTGCCAGCTCACCAAGTAAGGGGGCCTACGAGCAGTACTTC
TRBJ2-1 | many | TRBV15 | TRBD2 | CATSSVDHGLAAYNEQFF | TGTGCCACCAGCAGTGTTGACCACGGACTAGCCGCCTACAATGAGCAGTTCTTC
TRBJ2-3 | few | TRBV23-1 | . | CASSQQQGGGPDTQYF | TGCGCCAGCAGTCAACAGCAGGGCGGAGGGCCCGATACGCAGTATTTT
TRBJ2-7 | many | TRBV10-3 | TRBD2 | CAISESTSLHEQYF | TGTGCCATCAGTGAGTCGACTAGCCTCCACGAGCAGTACTTC
TRBJ2-1 | many | TRBV24-1 | TRBD2 | CATSAGLAGYNEQFF | TGTGCCACCAGCGCGGGACTAGCGGGCTACAATGAGCAGTTCTTC
TRBJ2-7 | many | TRBV5-1 | . | CASIHRSGEYEQYF | TGCGCCAGCATCCACCGGTCGGGGGAATACGAGCAGTACTTC
TRBJ2-1 | many | TRBV20-1 | . | CSETGSYNEQFF | TGCAGCGAGACGGGATCCTACAATGAGCAGTTCTTC
TRBJ2-3 | many | TRBV10-2 | TRBD2 | CASSVSGGGTDTQYF | TGCGCCAGCAGTGTTAGCGGGGGGGGCACAGATACGCAGTATTTT